The clone carrying this T cell receptor (beta chain) came up once. These data originate in a study of PD-1 blockade in classical Hodgkin lymphoma. Data came from immunoSEQ multiplex PCR; TCRdb stores just in-frame clones and leaves some out. The sample holds about 53,000 clones, over 70% seen once. The patients all showed relapse after autologous stem cell transplantation, while their brentuximab vedotin exposure varied. The CDR3 totals 14 residues. Unmatched junction bases numbered 5, after V lost 5 bases and J lost 6 bases. CDR1 is SGHTA and CDR2 is FQGTGA in the germline V gene. The receptor's source is a human donor with classical Hodgkin lymphoma. Sequencing used peripheral blood mononuclear cells (PBMCs), obtained at baseline. The chain joins TRBV7-3 to TRBJ2-1; 9 positions match TRBD2. As DNA, the CDR3 is TGTGCCAGCAGCCGACTAGCGGAGTTCAATGAGCAGTTCTTC. It codes for CASSRLAEFNEQFF.